The 21 T cell receptor beta chains presented below share a single source sample, sequenced in a study of blood T cell repertoires in COVID-19. Repertoires were generated with immunoSEQ multiplex PCR, while TCRdb's copy carries only in-frame clones and drops some. Here the sample spans 250,000 to 300,000 clones, roughly 89% being singletons. The sequenced material came from peripheral blood. These receptors were obtained from a man in his forties with acute or convalescent COVID-19.

CDR3 DNA: TGTGCCAGTAGCTTACTAAGATGGACTAGCGGGGGCTCTAGCACAGATACGCAGTATTTT. This codes for CASSLLRWTSGGSSTDTQYF. V is TRBV19 and J is TRBJ2-3; 13 bases map to TRBD2. Germline V gives CDR1 LNHDA, CDR2 SQIVND (reference sequence). The J segment lost 0 bases and the V segment lost 6 bases, leaving 15 bases of the junction unmatched. This CDR3 is built from 20 residues.

The chain combines TRBV7-9 with TRBJ2-2; 7 bases are a match to TRBD1. V shed 5 bases and J 4 bases; nucleotides not matched to a gene: 10. The germline V gene encodes CDR1 SEHNR and CDR2 FQNEAQ (reference sequence). CDR3 length equals 16 residues. CDR3 amino acids: CASSAPTGLFTGELFF. The CDR3 region has the DNA TGTGCCAGCAGCGCCCCGACAGGGCTGTTCACCGGGGAGCTGTTTTTT.

The chain combines TRBV19 with TRBJ1-2; D call uncertain. Between the trimmed V and J ends, which lost 3 bases and 1 base, there was a span of 6 bases. CDR1 is LNHDA and CDR2 is SQIVND in the germline V gene (reference sequence). CDR3 size: 13 residues. CDR3 amino acids: CASSIEYNYGYTF. CDR3 bases: TGTGCCAGTAGTATTGAGTATAACTATGGCTACACCTTC.

This rearrangement joins TRBV9 to TRBJ2-1; TRBD2 is a possible D gene (6 bases). V dropped 0 bases and J dropped 5 bases, with 6 bases sitting between them. The CDR3 consists of 13 residues. Per germline, CDR1 SGDLS and CDR2 YYNGEE. The CDR3 sequence: CASSVGLDNEQFF. In DNA form, the CDR3 reads TGTGCCAGCAGCGTAGGACTAGACAATGAGCAGTTCTTC.

The V call is TRBV19, the J call TRBJ1-5; D remains ambiguous. Looked up from germline, CDR1 is LNHDA and CDR2 is SQIVND (reference sequence). The CDR3 contains 16 residues. V was shortened by 3 bases and J by 2 bases, with 14 bases between the two germline ends. CDR3 sequence reads: CASSMGLSSGNQPQHF. For the CDR3, the DNA is TGTGCCAGTAGTATGGGCCTTTCATCAGGCAATCAGCCCCAGCATTTT.

V gene TRBV7-8 combines with J gene TRBJ1-1, with a tentative D call TRBD1 (5 bases). Germline CDR1 and CDR2: SGHVS and FQNEAQ. Deletions cut 5 bases from V and 3 bases from J, with 16 bases between. The CDR3 runs 15 residues. The CDR3 nucleotides read TGTGCCAGCAGCCCGGGGGGTAGGCGGCACACTGAAGCTTTCTTT. Protein: CASSPGGRRHTEAFF.

This rearrangement joins TRBV19 to TRBJ1-6, with 9 positions matching TRBD1. V lost 5 bases, J lost 6 bases, and 5 bases stayed unmatched. Looked up from germline, CDR1 is LNHDA and CDR2 is SQIVND (reference sequence). The CDR3 runs to 15 residues. The CDR3 DNA sequence: TGTGCCAGTAGTTCCGGGACAGGGTTTAATTCACCCCTCCACTTT. Protein: CASSSGTGFNSPLHF.

This chain links TRBV5-4 with TRBJ2-7; D gene unclear. Germline assignment: CDR1 SGHNT and CDR2 YYREEE (reference sequence). V lost 0 bases and J 1 base, leaving 8 bases between the germline ends. This CDR3 region has 14 residues. The CDR3 sequence is CASSLETESYEQYF. The CDR3 DNA sequence: TGTGCCAGCAGCTTGGAAACGGAGTCCTACGAGCAGTACTTC.

The V gene is TRBV15, the J gene TRBJ2-1; no clear D. The CDR3 has 15 amino acids. V was pared by 8 bases and J by 2 bases, with 16 bases between. Germline values: CDR1 LNHNV, CDR2 YYDKDF (reference sequence). The CDR3 is CATQPGDLTYNEQFF. The CDR3 region has the DNA TGTGCCACCCAACCAGGCGACCTCACCTACAATGAGCAGTTCTTC.

This clone was seen only once. The J gene is TRBJ2-1, the V gene TRBV4-2; D unresolved. From germline, CDR1 is LGHNA and CDR2 YNFKEQ. The CDR3 extends over 16 amino acids. Between the trimmed V and J ends, which lost 0 bases and 0 bases, there was a span of 9 bases. In DNA, the CDR3 is TGTGCCAGCAGCCAAGATCTGCGGCTCTCCTACAATGAGCAGTTCTTC. Translation: CASSQDLRLSYNEQFF.

With regard to this clone: At the DNA level, this CDR3 is encoded by other sequences in the same sample as well. V is TRBV24-1 and J is TRBJ1-3; D is undetermined. V shed 2 bases and J shed 0 bases, with 4 bases lying between them. The germline gives CDR1 KGHDR, CDR2 SFDVKD. The CDR3 contains 14 residues. The DNA of the CDR3 is TGTGCCACCAGTGATTCAGGCTCTGGAAACACCATATATTTT. This encodes CATSDSGSGNTIYF.

The chain has TRBV5-4 and TRBJ1-1; possibly TRBD1 for D (5 bases). V was cut by 4 bases and J by 4 bases, with 14 bases left in between. CDR3 size: 14 residues. CDR1 SGHNT and CDR2 YYREEE come from the germline V gene (reference sequence). The CDR3 spells CASSTDSASTEAFF. CDR3 nucleotides: TGTGCCAGCAGCACAGACAGCGCGAGCACTGAAGCTTTCTTT.

This chain links TRBV6-6 with TRBJ2-3; maybe TRBD2 (6 bases). The CDR3 is made up of 15 amino acids. Germline assignment: CDR1 MNHNY and CDR2 SVGAGI (reference sequence). Trimming left V 6 bases short and J 3 bases short, with 16 bases between. CDR3: CASSPGAGGTDTQYF. The CDR3 coding sequence is TGTGCCAGCAGCCCCGGGGCAGGAGGGACAGATACGCAGTATTTT.

V is TRBV9 and J is TRBJ2-7; 10 nucleotides match TRBD1. The CDR3 loop spans 15 amino acids. Germline V lookup: CDR1 SGDLS, CDR2 YYNGEE. J was trimmed by 2 bases and V by 3 bases; bases with no gene match: 5. The CDR3 is CASSAAGTGAYEQYF. DNA for the CDR3: TGTGCCAGCAGCGCCGCCGGGACAGGGGCCTACGAGCAGTACTTC. Full variable domain (outside the CDR3, taken from reference TRBV9 and TRBJ2-7): DSGVTQTPKHLITATGQRVTLRCSPRSGDLSVYWYQQSLDQGLQFLIQYYNGEERAKGNILERFSAQQFPDLHSELNLSSLELGDSALYFCASSAAGTGAYEQYFGPGTRLTVT.

About this clone itself: Other DNA sequences in the same sample also yield this CDR3. The chain combines TRBV30 with TRBJ1-1; D possibly corresponds to TRBD1 (6 bases). Per the germline V gene, CDR1 is GTSNPN and CDR2 is SVGIG (reference sequence). The V and J ends lost 1 base and 3 bases respectively, with 9 bases between them. The CDR3 runs to 13 residues. For the CDR3, the DNA is TGTGCCTGGAGTGGGACAGCTTACACTGAAGCTTTCTTT. Residues: CAWSGTAYTEAFF.

The chain has TRBV19 and TRBJ1-2; D gene unclear. The CDR3 extends over 13 amino acids. Trimming shortened V by 4 bases and J by 5 bases, and 11 bases separated the two germline ends. Germline-derived CDR1 and CDR2 are LNHDA and SQIVND (reference sequence). CDR3 DNA sequence: TGTGCCAGTAGTAACTGGGCAGATTATGGCTACACCTTC. Protein: CASSNWADYGYTF.

V usage is TRBV10-3 and J usage is TRBJ1-2; D unclear. The V end lost 0 bases, the J end lost 4 bases, and 6 bases lay between the germline ends. In germline, CDR1 is ENHRY, CDR2 SYGVKD. The CDR3 contains 13 residues. The CDR3 loop reads CAISESESYGYTF. The DNA of the CDR3 is TGTGCCATCAGTGAGTCGGAGAGCTATGGCTACACCTTC.

This chain links TRBV7-2 with TRBJ2-7, with 11 bases that match TRBD2. CDR1 is SGHTA and CDR2 is FQGNSA in the germline V gene. The CDR3 spans 17 residues. Germline trimming cut 6 bases from V and 2 bases from J; bases unmatched to any gene: 12. The CDR3 is CASRPGRVTSGAYEQYF. CDR3 bases: TGTGCCAGCAGACCGGGGCGGGTGACTAGCGGGGCCTACGAGCAGTACTTC.

The rearrangement uses TRBV7-2 and TRBJ2-3, with 14 bases identical to TRBD2. This CDR3 contains 16 residues. The V gene's germline CDR1 is SGHTA and CDR2 FQGNSA. V was clipped by 5 bases and J by 4 bases; unmatched bases: 5. CDR3 region: CASSHGLAGGSDTQYF. Written as DNA, the CDR3 is TGTGCCAGCAGCCATGGACTAGCGGGGGGTTCAGATACGCAGTATTTT.

As DNA, the CDR3 is TGCAGCGGGGGGGGAGGTAACTATGGCTACACCTTC. It translates to CSGGGGNYGYTF. V and J are TRBV29-1 and TRBJ1-2, with D maybe TRBD1 (5 bases). Germline V gene lookup returns CDR1 SQVTM and CDR2 ANQGSEA. The CDR3 contains 12 residues. The V gene lost 7 bases and the J gene lost 1 base, with 10 bases spanning the gap.

The J gene is TRBJ1-1, the V gene TRBV18; 7 positions agree with TRBD1. CDR1 and CDR2 (germline): KGHSH, LQKENI. The CDR3 runs to 14 residues. V gave up 5 bases and J gave up 4 bases; unmatched junction bases: 7. The CDR3 DNA reads as TGTGCCAGCTCATGGACAGGCGGTCCCACTGAAGCTTTCTTT. Protein: CASSWTGGPTEAFF.